These T cell receptor beta chains were read from a single sample in a study of PD-1 blockade in classical Hodgkin lymphoma. Clones were sequenced by immunoSEQ multiplex PCR, and TCRdb holds only the in-frame ones, with some missing. Of over 20,000 clones listed, 60% to 80% were seen once; the top ten hold 6.7%. The sample consisted of peripheral blood mononuclear cells (PBMCs), taken at baseline. These receptors were obtained from a human donor with classical Hodgkin lymphoma. The CDR3 runs from the conserved cysteine through the conserved F or W. The D gene is left open where the match is weak. For some rows the clone size is stated as once, few or many, or as a class when expanded; others skip it.

j_gene: TRBJ2-1; d_gene: NA; v_gene: TRBV9; abundance: NA; CDR3aa: CASSPISGTLAYNEQFF; CDR3nt: TGTGCCAGCAGCCCTATATCGGGGACCCTGGCTTACAATGAGCAGTTCTTC
j_gene: TRBJ2-1; d_gene: TRBD2; v_gene: TRBV5-1; abundance: NA; CDR3aa: CASKAGGLDEQFF; CDR3nt: TGCGCCAGTAAAGCGGGGGGGCTTGATGAGCAGTTCTTC
j_gene: TRBJ2-3; d_gene: TRBD1; v_gene: TRBV16; abundance: NA; CDR3aa: CASSQAGTGGTDTQYF; CDR3nt: TGTGCCAGCAGCCAGGCCGGGACAGGGGGCACAGATACGCAGTATTTT
j_gene: TRBJ2-1; d_gene: NA; v_gene: TRBV10-3; abundance: NA; CDR3aa: CAISDPTGLTYNEQFF; CDR3nt: TGTGCCATCAGTGACCCGACAGGTTTAACCTACAATGAGCAGTTCTTC
j_gene: TRBJ2-4; d_gene: NA; v_gene: TRBV18; abundance: NA; CDR3aa: CASSPSGLKNIQYF; CDR3nt: TGTGCCAGCTCACCATCGGGACTCAAAAACATTCAGTACTTC
j_gene: TRBJ1-1; d_gene: NA; v_gene: TRBV19; abundance: once; CDR3aa: CASSPEQGRNTEAFF; CDR3nt: TGTGCCAGTAGCCCCGAACAGGGTAGAAACACTGAAGCTTTCTTT
j_gene: TRBJ2-6; d_gene: NA; v_gene: TRBV7-9; abundance: NA; CDR3aa: CASSWRGESSGANVLTF; CDR3nt: TGTGCCAGCAGCTGGAGGGGGGAGAGCTCTGGGGCCAACGTCCTGACTTTC
j_gene: TRBJ2-2; d_gene: NA; v_gene: TRBV5-1; abundance: NA; CDR3aa: CASSFSVTGELFF; CDR3nt: TGCGCCAGCAGCTTTTCTGTAACCGGGGAGCTGTTTTTT
j_gene: TRBJ2-1; d_gene: NA; v_gene: TRBV19; abundance: once; CDR3aa: CASRTGYTYNEQFF; CDR3nt: TGTGCCAGTAGAACCGGGTACACCTACAATGAGCAGTTCTTC
j_gene: TRBJ1-3; d_gene: NA; v_gene: TRBV6-5; abundance: medium-sized; CDR3aa: CASSLVLGNTIYF; CDR3nt: TGTGCCAGCAGTTTAGTTCTTGGAAACACCATATATTTT
j_gene: TRBJ2-5; d_gene: NA; v_gene: TRBV5-1; abundance: NA; CDR3aa: CASSLGVLDSPQETQYF; CDR3nt: TGCGCCAGCAGCTTGGGGGTGTTGGACAGTCCCCAAGAGACCCAGTACTTC
j_gene: TRBJ2-1; d_gene: NA; v_gene: TRBV4-2; abundance: NA; CDR3aa: CASSQEGGGTYNEQFF; CDR3nt: TGTGCCAGCAGCCAAGAGGGAGGGGGCACCTACAATGAGCAGTTCTTC
j_gene: TRBJ1-6; d_gene: NA; v_gene: TRBV9; abundance: NA; CDR3aa: CASSATGTTNNSPLHF; CDR3nt: TGTGCCAGCAGCGCCACCGGGACGACGAATAATTCACCCCTCCACTTT
j_gene: TRBJ2-1; d_gene: NA; v_gene: TRBV27; abundance: NA; CDR3aa: CASSFGYYNEQFF; CDR3nt: TGTGCCAGCAGTTTCGGATACTACAATGAGCAGTTCTTC
j_gene: TRBJ1-4; d_gene: NA; v_gene: TRBV5-6; abundance: NA; CDR3aa: CASSSPGSAYEKLFF; CDR3nt: TGTGCCAGCAGTTCCCCCGGCTCAGCTTATGAAAAACTGTTTTTT
j_gene: TRBJ1-1; d_gene: TRBD1; v_gene: TRBV27; abundance: NA; CDR3aa: CARDRGMNTEAFF; CDR3nt: TGTGCCAGGGACAGGGGGATGAACACTGAAGCTTTCTTT
j_gene: TRBJ1-5; d_gene: NA; v_gene: TRBV7-8; abundance: NA; CDR3aa: CASSLERSKSNQPQHF; CDR3nt: TGTGCCAGCAGCTTAGAGCGGAGTAAGAGCAATCAGCCCCAGCATTTT
j_gene: TRBJ1-6; d_gene: NA; v_gene: TRBV5-6; abundance: NA; CDR3aa: CASSRFGSPLHF; CDR3nt: TGTGCCAGCAGCCGCTTTGGTTCACCCCTCCACTTT
j_gene: TRBJ2-3; d_gene: TRBD2; v_gene: TRBV19; abundance: NA; CDR3aa: CASSTSGGASDTQYF; CDR3nt: TGTGCCAGTAGTACTAGCGGGGGGGCCTCAGATACGCAGTATTTT
j_gene: TRBJ2-7; d_gene: NA; v_gene: TRBV6-5; abundance: NA; CDR3aa: CASSSQSRGSYEQYF; CDR3nt: TGTGCCAGCAGTTCCCAATCCCGGGGCTCCTACGAGCAGTACTTC
j_gene: TRBJ2-7; d_gene: TRBD1; v_gene: TRBV10-3; abundance: NA; CDR3aa: CAISDPRQGPYEQYF; CDR3nt: TGTGCCATCAGTGACCCCCGACAGGGACCCTACGAGCAGTACTTC
j_gene: TRBJ1-1; d_gene: TRBD1; v_gene: TRBV29-1; abundance: NA; CDR3aa: CSVADRGAEAFF; CDR3nt: TGCAGCGTCGCGGACAGGGGTGCTGAAGCTTTCTTT
j_gene: TRBJ2-6; d_gene: NA; v_gene: TRBV6-5; abundance: NA; CDR3aa: CASSQLSGANVLTF; CDR3nt: TGTGCCAGCAGTCAATTATCTGGGGCCAACGTCCTGACTTTC
j_gene: TRBJ2-3; d_gene: TRBD1; v_gene: TRBV28; abundance: NA; CDR3aa: CASSLWGQGTRSEADTQYF; CDR3nt: TGTGCCAGCAGTTTATGGGGACAGGGGACGCGGTCAGAGGCAGATACGCAGTATTTT
j_gene: TRBJ2-2; d_gene: NA; v_gene: TRBV5-1; abundance: NA; CDR3aa: CASSFGGTNTGELFF; CDR3nt: TGCGCCAGCAGCTTTGGGGGGACTAACACCGGGGAGCTGTTTTTT
j_gene: TRBJ2-5; d_gene: NA; v_gene: TRBV4-3; abundance: few; CDR3aa: CASSQDWREETQYF; CDR3nt: TGCGCCAGCAGCCAAGATTGGAGGGAAGAGACCCAGTACTTC
j_gene: TRBJ2-7; d_gene: NA; v_gene: TRBV9; abundance: NA; CDR3aa: CASSVAAIGGEQYF; CDR3nt: TGTGCCAGCAGCGTAGCAGCAATAGGGGGCGAGCAGTACTTC
j_gene: TRBJ2-5; d_gene: TRBD2; v_gene: TRBV9; abundance: NA; CDR3aa: CASSVGAGGRPETQYF; CDR3nt: TGTGCCAGCAGCGTAGGAGCGGGGGGGCGGCCAGAGACCCAGTACTTC
j_gene: TRBJ2-7; d_gene: NA; v_gene: TRBV29-1; abundance: once; CDR3aa: CSVVFSSGAYEQYF; CDR3nt: TGCAGCGTTGTCTTTTCGTCAGGGGCTTACGAGCAGTACTTC
j_gene: TRBJ2-1; d_gene: TRBD1; v_gene: TRBV27; abundance: NA; CDR3aa: CASSLQIPGQGDNEQFF; CDR3nt: TGTGCCAGCAGTTTACAGATCCCGGGACAGGGGGACAATGAGCAGTTCTTC
j_gene: TRBJ2-2; d_gene: TRBD2; v_gene: TRBV7-3; abundance: once; CDR3aa: CASSLTVGLARTGELFF; CDR3nt: TGTGCCAGCAGCTTAACGGTGGGACTAGCGCGCACCGGGGAGCTGTTTTTT
j_gene: TRBJ1-4; d_gene: NA; v_gene: TRBV5-1; abundance: few; CDR3aa: CASSFGGDEKLFF; CDR3nt: TGCGCCAGCAGCTTTGGAGGGGATGAAAAACTGTTTTTT
j_gene: TRBJ2-2; d_gene: NA; v_gene: TRBV11-2; abundance: NA; CDR3aa: CASSLNTGTTGELFF; CDR3nt: TGTGCCAGCAGCTTGAACACGGGAACCACCGGGGAGCTGTTTTTT
j_gene: TRBJ2-5; d_gene: TRBD1; v_gene: TRBV6-6; abundance: NA; CDR3aa: CASTSARTGDLETQYF; CDR3nt: TGTGCCAGCACATCAGCCCGGACAGGGGATTTAGAGACCCAGTACTTC
j_gene: TRBJ1-4; d_gene: NA; v_gene: TRBV2; abundance: NA; CDR3aa: CASRPAQGRTNEKLFF; CDR3nt: TGTGCCAGCAGGCCCGCCCAAGGGAGGACTAATGAAAAACTGTTTTTT
j_gene: TRBJ2-1; d_gene: TRBD1; v_gene: TRBV10-2; abundance: NA; CDR3aa: CASGGQGAMGEQFF; CDR3nt: TGCGCCAGCGGGGGACAGGGGGCTATGGGTGAGCAGTTCTTC
j_gene: TRBJ1-2; d_gene: NA; v_gene: TRBV7-2; abundance: NA; CDR3aa: CASSFLGGASYGYTF; CDR3nt: TGTGCCAGCAGCTTTCTCGGAGGGGCGAGCTATGGCTACACCTTC
j_gene: TRBJ1-6; d_gene: TRBD1; v_gene: TRBV7-2; abundance: NA; CDR3aa: CASSLDRGKSPLHF; CDR3nt: TGTGCCAGCAGCCTAGACAGGGGAAAGTCACCCCTCCACTTT
j_gene: TRBJ1-2; d_gene: NA; v_gene: TRBV30; abundance: NA; CDR3aa: CAWSVFLGGYTF; CDR3nt: TGTGCCTGGAGTGTCTTTCTGGGTGGCTACACCTTC
j_gene: TRBJ2-2; d_gene: TRBD2; v_gene: TRBV2; abundance: NA; CDR3aa: CASSASQGLAGGPWTGELFF; CDR3nt: TGTGCCAGCAGTGCGAGCCAAGGACTAGCGGGGGGGCCGTGGACCGGGGAGCTGTTTTTT
j_gene: TRBJ2-3; d_gene: TRBD2; v_gene: TRBV5-1; abundance: NA; CDR3aa: CASSLEAGGHVDTQYF; CDR3nt: TGCGCCAGCAGCTTGGAAGCGGGGGGACATGTAGATACGCAGTATTTT
j_gene: TRBJ2-6; d_gene: NA; v_gene: TRBV19; abundance: NA; CDR3aa: CASRQGGSSGANVLTF; CDR3nt: TGTGCCAGTAGGCAAGGGGGTAGCTCTGGGGCCAACGTCCTGACTTTC